The 27 T cell receptor beta chains reported below all come from one sample, sequenced in a study of CD8 T cells in ankylosing spondylitis. Using its own MiXCR run on the 5' RACE reads, TCRdb lists one record per CDR3 protein. Of 350,000 or so distinct CDR3 sequences listed, 11% are singletons. The sequencing sample was made of blood, either unsorted or a sorted T cell fraction (not recorded which). Source of these receptors: a female donor with ankylosing spondylitis or in good health (not recorded which).

The V call is TRBV2, the J call TRBJ2-3; D is unclear. The germline V and J ends were trimmed by 2 bases and 4 bases, with 4 bases remaining between them. Germline values: CDR1 SNHLY, CDR2 FYNNEI. The CDR3 sequence is 12 residues long. CDR3 bases: TGTGCCAGCAGTGAACGGGCAGATACGCAGTATTTT. This translates into CASSERADTQYF.

The CDR3 region is CASTFGGTSGSRDTQYF. The CDR3 bases are TGCGCCAGCACCTTCGGGGGGACTAGCGGGAGTAGAGATACGCAGTATTTT. The chain joins TRBV5-1 to TRBJ2-3, with 14 bases matching TRBD2. The CDR3 consists of 17 residues. Unmatched junction bases numbered 11, after V lost 6 bases and J lost 5 bases. The V gene's germline CDR1 is SGHRS and CDR2 YFSETQ.

A remark on this clonotype: This sequence may be a read error, since a much larger clone differs from it by one base. The rearrangement uses TRBV5-1 and TRBJ2-3; D assignment may be TRBD1 or TRBD2 (5 bases each). This CDR3 has 15 amino acids. Trimming took off 6 bases at V and 1 base at J, with 15 bases between the two ends. Germline V lookup: CDR1 SGHRS, CDR2 YFSETQ. In DNA, the CDR3 is TGCGCCAGCACCCTAGTGGGGGACCGCACAGATACGCAGTATTTT. Protein: CASTLVGDRTDTQYF.

This clonotype was counted a few times. V and J are TRBV20-1 and TRBJ1-2; D may be TRBD1 (5 bases). There are 11 residues in the CDR3. The ends were cut back, 3 bases at V and 6 bases at J, with 8 bases in the middle. Germline CDR1 DFQATT, CDR2 SNEGSKA (reference sequence). The DNA for the CDR3 is TGCAGTGCTAGGAAAGGGGATGGCTACACCTTC. Protein: CSARKGDGYTF.

This clonotype was recorded many times. The rearrangement links TRBV10-3 to TRBJ2-3, with 9 bases fitting TRBD1. The germline CDR1 and CDR2 sequences are ENHRY and SYGVKD. Trimming cost V 5 bases and J 5 bases; bases outside gene matches: 11. The CDR3 extends over 16 amino acids. CDR3 sequence: CAISHDRGSSKDTQYF. In nucleotides, the CDR3 is TGTGCCATCAGTCACGACAGGGGGTCCTCGAAAGATACGCAGTATTTT.

The CDR3 sequence is CSVGREETQYF. CDR3 DNA: TGCAGCGTTGGCCGGGAGGAGACCCAGTACTTC. The rearrangement uses TRBV29-1 and TRBJ2-5; possibly TRBD2 for D (6 bases). Germline V gives CDR1 SQVTM, CDR2 ANQGSEA. Trimming took off 4 bases at V and 5 bases at J, with 8 bases between the two ends. The CDR3 sequence is 11 residues long.

Ten or more counts support this clonotype. This chain links TRBV27 with TRBJ1-6; D remains ambiguous. The V end lost 0 bases, the J end lost 9 bases, and 6 bases lay between the germline ends. The CDR3 has 13 amino acids. Germline V lookup: CDR1 MNHEY, CDR2 SMNVEV (reference sequence). The DNA for the CDR3 is TGTGCCAGCAGTTTATCACCCCGTTCACCCCTCCACTTT. Translation: CASSLSPRSPLHF.

This clonotype was recorded at least ten times. The chain joins TRBV7-8 to TRBJ1-1; no clear D gene. Germline assignment: CDR1 SGHVS and CDR2 FQNEAQ. The V and J ends lost 3 bases and 0 bases respectively, with 8 bases between them. The length of the CDR3 is 14 residues. This CDR3 reads CASSFLTLNTEAFF. CDR3 DNA sequence: TGTGCCAGCAGCTTCCTGACATTGAACACTGAAGCTTTCTTT.

This clonotype was counted ten times or more. The chain joins TRBV29-1 to TRBJ2-2; 11 bases align to TRBD2. The CDR3 length is 15 residues. J was trimmed by 7 bases and V by 4 bases; bases with no gene match: 8. CDR1 is SQVTM, CDR2 ANQGSEA, per germline. The CDR3 sequence is CSVVTLAGVHGELFF. In nucleotides, the CDR3 is TGCAGCGTTGTTACACTAGCGGGAGTTCACGGGGAGCTGTTTTTT.

V is TRBV20-1 and J is TRBJ2-1; 8 bases map to TRBD2. V gave up 0 bases and J gave up 9 bases; unmatched junction bases: 13. The CDR3 length is 16 residues. Germline V gene sequence: CDR1 DFQATT, CDR2 SNEGSKA (reference sequence). In DNA, the CDR3 is TGCAGTGCTAGAGATTTAGCCGGGACTAGAGTAGGTGAGCAGTTCTTC. This translates into CSARDLAGTRVGEQFF.

This clonotype occurred many times. The rearrangement joins TRBV20-1 to TRBJ2-7, with a tentative D call TRBD1 (5 bases). With 6 bases removed from V and 2 bases from J, the gap between germline ends came to 11 bases. Germline V gene data show CDR1 as DFQATT and CDR2 as SNEGSKA (reference sequence). This CDR3 is 12 amino acids long. The DNA of the CDR3 is TGCAGTGCCAAAGACAGTACCTACGAGCAGTACTTC. Its translation is CSAKDSTYEQYF.

This clonotype has only a few counts. The chain combines TRBV5-5 with TRBJ1-6; D remains ambiguous. Germline CDR1 is SGHKS and CDR2 is YYEKEE (reference sequence). The CDR3 loop spans 15 amino acids. The ends were cut back, 2 bases at V and 9 bases at J, with 15 bases in the middle. DNA of the CDR3: TGTGCCAGCAGCTTTAGTTTTGACGGGAGTTCACCCCTCCACTTT. Translated, it gives CASSFSFDGSSPLHF.

This clonotype was counted ten times or more. The genes are TRBV15 and TRBJ2-5; possibly TRBD1 for D (6 bases). V gave up 0 bases and J gave up 5 bases, with 16 bases separating them. The V gene's germline CDR1 is LNHNV and CDR2 YYDKDF (reference sequence). CDR3 length equals 16 residues. The CDR3 region is CATSRDRIVRGETQYF. The CDR3 DNA sequence: TGTGCCACCAGCAGAGATCGTATAGTAAGGGGGGAGACCCAGTACTTC.

This clonotype came up many times. The V call is TRBV24-1, the J call TRBJ2-3, with D perhaps TRBD2 (6 bases). V lost 2 bases, J lost 11 bases, and 13 bases lay in between. Germline V gene lookup returns CDR1 KGHDR and CDR2 SFDVKD. CDR3 size: 13 residues. CDR3 coding DNA: TGTGCCACCAGTGATTCCTATCCGGGAGAGCAGTATTTT. Translating it yields CATSDSYPGEQYF.

This clonotype was counted ten times or more. The chain recombines TRBV29-1 with TRBJ2-7, with D maybe TRBD1 (6 bases). The germline V and J ends were trimmed by 6 bases and 1 base, with 13 bases remaining between them. This CDR3 comprises 13 residues. Germline CDR1 is SQVTM and CDR2 is ANQGSEA. The CDR3 coding sequence is TGCAGCGTAACAGGGCGGAAATCCTACGAGCAGTACTTC. Amino acids: CSVTGRKSYEQYF.

This clonotype was seen repeatedly, ten times or more. The chain recombines TRBV9 with TRBJ1-2, with a weak D call TRBD1 (6 bases). Germline V gene sequence: CDR1 SGDLS, CDR2 YYNGEE. The CDR3 length is 14 residues. Deletions cut 5 bases from V and 8 bases from J, with 19 bases between. CDR3 DNA: TGTGCCAGCAGTGCACAGGGTGATTCCTTCGGCTACACCTTC. This encodes CASSAQGDSFGYTF.

This clonotype was detected ten times or more. The V and J genes are TRBV7-2 and TRBJ2-1; 10 nucleotides line up with TRBD2. The CDR3 runs to 16 residues. V was clipped by 5 bases and J by 2 bases; unmatched bases: 6. Germline loops: CDR1 SGHTA, CDR2 FQGNSA. The CDR3 DNA reads as TGTGCCAGCAGCCCCCTAACTAGCGGGGCCTACAATGAGCAGTTCTTC. Encoded protein: CASSPLTSGAYNEQFF.

The rearrangement uses TRBV2 and TRBJ1-2; 7 positions match TRBD1. This CDR3 is built from 13 residues. The germline CDR1 and CDR2 sequences are SNHLY and FYNNEI. With 8 bases clipped from V and 1 base from J, the junction kept 4 bases outside the gene matches. For the CDR3, the DNA is TGTGCCAGCGAGGACAGGAATAACTATGGCTACACCTTC. Its protein is CASEDRNNYGYTF.

This CDR3 is CASSLGMTSKGELFF. The CDR3 region has the DNA TGTGCCAGCAGCTTAGGGATGACTAGCAAAGGGGAGCTGTTTTTT. The chain has TRBV7-2 and TRBJ2-2; 7 nucleotides align to TRBD2. V was clipped by 1 base and J by 8 bases; unmatched bases: 7. Germline-derived CDR1 and CDR2 are SGHTA and FQGNSA. The CDR3 covers 15 residues.

This chain joins TRBV5-8 and TRBJ1-2, with no clear D. Per the germline V gene, CDR1 is SGHTS and CDR2 is YDEGEE. V was shortened by 1 base and J by 4 bases, with 17 bases between the two germline ends. The CDR3 totals 16 residues. Here the CDR3 DNA reads TGTGCCAGCAGCTTGCCTCGGTGGTGGGGTAGCTATGGCTACACCTTC. Amino acids: CASSLPRWWGSYGYTF.

This clonotype showed up just a few times. The chain recombines TRBV5-6 with TRBJ2-3; TRBD2 is a possible D gene (7 bases). The length of the CDR3 is 17 residues. Trimming left V 4 bases short and J 1 base short, with 19 bases between. Germline CDR1 is SGHDT and CDR2 is YYEEEE. Written as DNA, the CDR3 is TGTGCCAGCAGCCCTCTTAAGGGGGGGGACGGCACAGATACGCAGTATTTT. This encodes CASSPLKGGDGTDTQYF.

This clonotype was observed a handful of times. At one of its ends the junction is not consistent with the germline gene, which may arise from a read error. The CDR3: CASSLGGSLAEIAQFF. The CDR3 coding sequence is TGTGCCAGCAGTTTAGGGGGCAGCCTAGCGGAAATTGCGCAGTTCTTC. The rearrangement joins TRBV7-2 to TRBJ2-1; possibly TRBD1 or TRBD2 for D (7 bases each). From germline, CDR1 is SGHTA and CDR2 FQGNSA. The length of the CDR3 is 16 residues.

This clonotype was seen a handful of times. The rearrangement uses TRBV9 and TRBJ2-7; 9 nucleotides align to TRBD1. Germline lookup yields CDR1 SGDLS and CDR2 YYNGEE. The CDR3 runs to 16 residues. The V gene end was trimmed by 0 bases and the J gene end by 3 bases; junction bases not matched to a gene: 7. CDR3 protein: CASSVESGTGIYEQYF. The CDR3 DNA reads TGTGCCAGCAGCGTAGAATCCGGGACAGGGATCTACGAGCAGTACTTC.

Many counts were recorded for this clonotype. The rearrangement uses TRBV20-1 and TRBJ2-1; TRBD2 matches at 12 bases. CDR3 length: 15 amino acids. CDR1 and CDR2 from the germline V gene are DFQATT and SNEGSKA (reference sequence). Trimming cost V 1 base and J 5 bases; bases outside gene matches: 3. The chain's CDR3 is CSARVLAGGDNEQFF. The CDR3 DNA is TGCAGTGCTAGAGTTCTAGCGGGAGGGGACAATGAGCAGTTCTTC.

This clonotype has just a few counts. The gene calls are TRBV18 and TRBJ1-1; 7 bases are a match to TRBD1. V lost 3 bases, J lost 3 bases, and 16 bases stayed unmatched. There are 18 residues in the CDR3. Germline loops: CDR1 KGHSH, CDR2 LQKENI. The CDR3 spells CASSPAPGQQVAYTEAFF. CDR3 DNA: TGTGCCAGCTCACCGGCCCCGGGACAGCAAGTAGCATACACTGAAGCTTTCTTT. The variable domain in full, with the rest retrieved from reference TRBV18 and TRBJ1-1, is NAGVMQNPRHLVRRRGQEARLRCSPMKGHSHVYWYRQLPEEGLKFMVYLQKENIIDESGMPKERFSAEFPKEGPSILRIQQVVRGDSAAYFCASSPAPGQQVAYTEAFFGQGTRLTVV.

As concerns this clonotype: Possible read error: a much larger clone is one base away. J is TRBJ2-5 and V is TRBV6-1; 8 bases fit TRBD1. The CDR3 contains 15 residues. The V and J ends lost 7 bases and 6 bases, in that order; junction bases with no gene match: 13. CDR1 and CDR2 (germline): MNHNS, SASEGT. Written as DNA, the CDR3 is TGTGCCAGCACCCAATTACAGACAGGGGAGAAGACCCAGTACTTC. This encodes CASTQLQTGEKTQYF.

The CDR3 loop is CASNSFYTGELFF. CDR3 DNA: TGTGCCAGCAATTCGTTTTACACCGGGGAGCTGTTTTTT. J is TRBJ2-2 and V is TRBV6-2 or TRBV6-3; D is unclear. This CDR3 is 13 amino acids long. CDR1 MNHEY and CDR2 SVGEGT come from the germline V gene. Deletions cut 7 bases from V and 3 bases from J, with 9 bases between.